The sequence of this T cell receptor beta chain was determined in a study of T-cell reconstitution after alpha-beta-depleted transplantation in children. Germline V gene data show CDR1 as SGHRS and CDR2 as YFSETQ. The CDR3 covers 14 residues. V shed 4 bases and J 5 bases; nucleotides not matched to a gene: 5. Unique molecular identifiers featured in how the TCRbeta library was prepared. TCRdb ran MiXCR on the PCR reads and lists one entry per CDR3 protein. Altogether 70,000 to 95,000 distinct CDR3 sequences are present, 12% being singletons, with the ten largest covering about 15%. This clonotype was observed at least ten times.

The TCR sequence derives from a human donor who donated a stem cell graft to a child with inherited bone marrow failure. Material: PBMCs from the stem cell graft donor, obtained from the stem cell graft. This chain uses TRBV5-1 with TRBJ2-5, with 10 nucleotides matching TRBD1. The CDR3 DNA follows: TGCGCCAGCAGCGAGGACAGGGGGTGGGAGACCCAGTACTTC. Encoded protein: CASSEDRGWETQYF.